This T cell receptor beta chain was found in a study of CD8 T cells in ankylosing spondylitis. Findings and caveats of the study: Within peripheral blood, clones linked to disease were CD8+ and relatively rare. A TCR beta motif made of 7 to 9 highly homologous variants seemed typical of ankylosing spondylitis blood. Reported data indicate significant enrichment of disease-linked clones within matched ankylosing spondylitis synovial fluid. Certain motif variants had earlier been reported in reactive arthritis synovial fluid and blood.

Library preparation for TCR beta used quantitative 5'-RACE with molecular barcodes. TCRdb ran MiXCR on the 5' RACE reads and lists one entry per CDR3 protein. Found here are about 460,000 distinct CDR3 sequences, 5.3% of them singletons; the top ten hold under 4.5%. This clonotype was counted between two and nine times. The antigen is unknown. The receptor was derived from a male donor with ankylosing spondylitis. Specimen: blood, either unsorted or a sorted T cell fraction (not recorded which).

CDR3 sequence reads: CASSSRLQETQYF. In DNA, the CDR3 is TGTGCCAGCAGCTCGAGACTGCAAGAGACCCAGTACTTC. The genes are TRBV7-2 and TRBJ2-5; D uncertain. The CDR3 has 13 amino acids. Germline V gene lookup returns CDR1 SGHTA and CDR2 FQGNSA. The V gene lost 4 bases and the J gene lost 2 bases, with 8 bases spanning the gap. Filled out from reference TRBV7-2 and TRBJ2-5, the complete variable domain reads GAGVSQSPSNKVTEKGKDVELRCDPISGHTALYWYRQSLGQGLEFLIYFQGNSAPDKSGLPSDRFSAERTGGSVSTLTIQRTQQEDSAVYLCASSSRLQETQYFGPGTRLLVL.